One sample yielded the 10 T cell receptor beta chains listed below, sequenced in a study of blood T cell repertoires in COVID-19. Here immunoSEQ multiplex PCR was the method, and the copy in TCRdb shows in-frame clones only, minus some. Here the sample spans 250,000 to 350,000 clones, under 95% being singletons. The sample comprised PBMCs or T cells enriched from blood (not recorded which). Receptor source: a man in his 60s who had recovered from COVID-19.

The V call is TRBV19, the J call TRBJ2-5, with D perhaps TRBD1 (6 bases). Deletions cut 2 bases from V and 2 bases from J, with 15 bases between. In germline, CDR1 is LNHDA, CDR2 SQIVND (reference sequence). The CDR3 sequence is 16 residues long. CDR3 amino acids: CASSIQRTVVQETQYF. The CDR3 coding sequence is TGTGCCAGTAGTATACAACGGACAGTGGTTCAAGAGACCCAGTACTTC.

The rearrangement uses TRBV2 and TRBJ2-1; D is possibly TRBD1 (7 bases). The CDR3 length is 15 residues. V was cut by 2 bases and J by 4 bases, with 12 bases left in between. CDR1 and CDR2 from the germline V gene are SNHLY and FYNNEI. The CDR3 region has the DNA TGTGCCAGCAGTGAATACAGGGGAGGATACAATGAGCAGTTCTTC. Translated: CASSEYRGGYNEQFF.

V gene TRBV4-1 combines with J gene TRBJ1-2, with D perhaps TRBD1 (6 bases). The CDR3 totals 17 residues. Germline V CDR1 and CDR2: MGHRA, YSYEKL. Trimming pared 0 bases from V and 2 bases from J, leaving 16 bases between. Here the CDR3 DNA reads TGCGCCAGCAGCCAAGAGGGTGGGGGCAGGGAAAACTATGGCTACACCTTC. This sequence encodes CASSQEGGGRENYGYTF.

This clone occurred once. This sequence joins TRBV9 and TRBJ2-3; 8 bases align to TRBD2. From germline, CDR1 is SGDLS and CDR2 YYNGEE. The CDR3 spans 16 residues. With 0 bases clipped from V and 3 bases from J, the junction kept 6 bases outside the gene matches. The CDR3: CASSVASGSPTDTQYF. DNA for the CDR3: TGTGCCAGCAGCGTAGCCAGCGGGAGTCCTACAGATACGCAGTATTTT. The whole variable domain, filled in from reference TRBV9 and TRBJ2-3, reads DSGVTQTPKHLITATGQRVTLRCSPRSGDLSVYWYQQSLDQGLQFLIQYYNGEERAKGNILERFSAQQFPDLHSELNLSSLELGDSALYFCASSVASGSPTDTQYFGPGTRLTVL.

The rearrangement joins TRBV21-1 to TRBJ1-2; TRBD1 is the table's D call and was not checked against the DNA. TRBV21-1 is termed a pseudogene. CDR3 length equals 11 residues. The CDR3 DNA follows: TGTGCCAGAAGGGGGAACCTTGGCTACACCTTC. This gives the protein CARRGNLGYTF.

The chain combines TRBV7-9 with TRBJ1-1; 7 bases fit TRBD1. The CDR3 has 17 amino acids. Trimming removed 0 bases from V and 1 base from J; junction bases left unmatched: 8. CDR1 is SEHNR and CDR2 is FQNEAQ in the germline V gene (reference sequence). CDR3 in DNA: TGTGCCAGCAGCTTAGCGTTTTCGACAGGGAGGAACACTGAAGCTTTCTTT. Translation gives CASSLAFSTGRNTEAFF.

The genes are TRBV2 and TRBJ1-6; 9 bases are a match to TRBD1. The germline CDR1 and CDR2 sequences are SNHLY and FYNNEI. The CDR3 sequence is 14 residues long. The ends lost 6 bases at V and 7 bases at J; junction bases unmatched: 4. The CDR3 loop reads CASRRGQGNSPLHF. CDR3 bases: TGTGCCAGCAGGAGGGGACAGGGCAATTCACCCCTCCACTTT.

The J gene is TRBJ2-1, the V gene TRBV7-8; 8 nucleotides match TRBD2. Germline V gives CDR1 SGHVS, CDR2 FQNEAQ. Trimming removed 0 bases from V and 7 bases from J; junction bases left unmatched: 14. This CDR3 is built from 18 residues. For the CDR3, the DNA is TGTGCCAGCAGCTTAGCCCCTAGGTTAGCGGGGAGAGGTAATGAGCAGTTCTTC. This codes for CASSLAPRLAGRGNEQFF. Variable domain in full (rest from reference TRBV7-8 and TRBJ2-1): GAGVSQSPRYKVAKRGQDVALRCDPISGHVSLFWYQQALGQGPEFLTYFQNEAQLDKSGLPSDRFFAERPEGSVSTLKIQRTQQEDSAVYLCASSLAPRLAGRGNEQFFGPGTRLTVL.

The chain uses TRBV6-2 or TRBV6-3 and TRBJ1-2; D is unresolved. V shed 5 bases and J shed 6 bases, with 10 bases lying between them. Germline V gene lookup returns CDR1 MNHEY and CDR2 SVGEGT. The CDR3 has 12 residues. The CDR3 protein is CASSIGMNGYTF. CDR3 DNA: TGTGCCAGCAGTATCGGGATGAATGGCTACACCTTC.

For the CDR3, the DNA is TGTGCCACCAGCAGGGGGATTGGGGATCAGCCCCAGCATTTT. Translated: CATSRGIGDQPQHF. V gene TRBV24-1 combines with J gene TRBJ1-5, with 7 bases aligning to TRBD1. Trimming removed 7 bases from V and 5 bases from J; junction bases left unmatched: 7. Germline V gene sequence: CDR1 KGHDR, CDR2 SFDVKD. CDR3 length: 14 amino acids.